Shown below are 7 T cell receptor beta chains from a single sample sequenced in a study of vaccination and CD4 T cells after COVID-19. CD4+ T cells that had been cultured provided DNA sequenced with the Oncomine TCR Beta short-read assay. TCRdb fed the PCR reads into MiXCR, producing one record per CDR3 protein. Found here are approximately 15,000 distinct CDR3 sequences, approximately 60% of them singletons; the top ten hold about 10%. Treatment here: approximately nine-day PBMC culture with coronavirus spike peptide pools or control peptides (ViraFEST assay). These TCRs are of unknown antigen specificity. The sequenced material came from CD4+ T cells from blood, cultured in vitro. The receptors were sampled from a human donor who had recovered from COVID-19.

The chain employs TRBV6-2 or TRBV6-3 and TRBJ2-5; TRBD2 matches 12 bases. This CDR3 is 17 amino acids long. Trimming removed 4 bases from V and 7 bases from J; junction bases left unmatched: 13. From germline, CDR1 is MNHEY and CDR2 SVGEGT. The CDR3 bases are TGTGCCAGCAGTTTAAGGACTAGCGGGACCCTTCGGGGGACCCAGTACTTC. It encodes CASSLRTSGTLRGTQYF.

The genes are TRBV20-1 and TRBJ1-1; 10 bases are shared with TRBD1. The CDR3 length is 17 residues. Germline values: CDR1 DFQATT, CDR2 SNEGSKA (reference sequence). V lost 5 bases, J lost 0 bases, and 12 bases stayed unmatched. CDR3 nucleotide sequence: TGCAGTGCTCGTACCCGGGACAGGGGTCTCATGAACACTGAAGCTTTCTTT. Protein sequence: CSARTRDRGLMNTEAFF.

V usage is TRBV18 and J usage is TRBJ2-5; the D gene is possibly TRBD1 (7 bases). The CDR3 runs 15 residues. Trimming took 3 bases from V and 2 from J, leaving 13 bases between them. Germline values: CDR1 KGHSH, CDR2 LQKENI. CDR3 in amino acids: CASSPSAGQQETQYF. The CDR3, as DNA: TGTGCCAGCTCACCTAGCGCGGGACAGCAAGAGACCCAGTACTTC.

CDR3 in DNA: TGTGCCAGCAGTCACCAACCCGGGACAGGGGGCTGGACAGATACGCAGTATTTT. Its translation: CASSHQPGTGGWTDTQYF. V is TRBV27 and J is TRBJ2-3, with TRBD1 matching over 12 bases. V was clipped by 5 bases and J by 3 bases; unmatched bases: 12. Germline V lookup: CDR1 MNHEY, CDR2 SMNVEV (reference sequence). This CDR3 is built from 18 residues.

The CDR3 is CASSATTGEAFF. The CDR3 DNA reads as TGCGCCAGCAGTGCTACGACAGGGGAAGCTTTCTTT. V usage is TRBV10-1 and J usage is TRBJ1-1, with 7 bases fitting TRBD1. Germline V gene data show CDR1 as WNHNN and CDR2 as SYGVQD (reference sequence). Unmatched junction bases numbered 4, after V lost 4 bases and J lost 8 bases. The CDR3 is 12 amino acids.

The CDR3 DNA is TGCGCCAGCAGCCAAGATGCAGGGGGATTCCCTAATGGCTACACCTTC. This encodes CASSQDAGGFPNGYTF. This sequence joins TRBV4-3 and TRBJ1-2, with 7 bases matching TRBD1. The CDR3 is 16 amino acids. The V gene's germline CDR1 is LGHNA and CDR2 YSLEER. Germline trimming cut 0 bases from V and 6 bases from J; bases unmatched to any gene: 10.

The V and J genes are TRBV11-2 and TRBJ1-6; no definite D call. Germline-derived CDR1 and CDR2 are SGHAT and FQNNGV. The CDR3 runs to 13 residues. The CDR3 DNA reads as TGTGCGAGTTACGGCTCCTATAATTCACCCCTCCACTTT. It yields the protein CASYGSYNSPLHF. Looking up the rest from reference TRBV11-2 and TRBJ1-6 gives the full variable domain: EAGVAQSPRYKIIEKRQSVAFWCNPISGHATLYWYQQILGQGPKLLIQFQNNGVVDDSQLPKDRFSAERLKGVDSTLKIQPAKLEDSAVYLCASYGSYNSPLHFGNGTRLTVT.